These 21 T cell receptor beta chains originate from one sample sequenced in a study of metastatic and nonmetastatic thyroid tumors. TCRdb reprocessed the PCR reads via MiXCR. Of under 60,000 clones in the sample, around 20% were seen once. Nobody among the patients had been given any treatment before thyroid surgery. Sequencing was performed on blood. The receptor source for this set is a male donor with papillary thyroid cancer or a benign thyroid nodule (not recorded which). Some clones in this sample may be carry-over from other donors' samples.

The V call is TRBV7-8, the J call TRBJ1-2, with D possibly being TRBD1 (6 bases). V lost 4 bases and J lost 4, with 10 bases in between. The CDR3 is made up of 13 amino acids. Germline loops: CDR1 SGHVS, CDR2 FQNEAQ. DNA for the CDR3: TGTGCCAGCAGCTCCGGACAGACCTATGGCTACACCTTC. This codes for CASSSGQTYGYTF.

This clone was counted between two and nine times. The chain combines TRBV7-3 with TRBJ2-5; possible D gene TRBD1, 6 bases. CDR1 and CDR2 from the germline V gene are SGHTA and FQGTGA. The length of the CDR3 is 16 residues. V was trimmed by 5 bases and J by 2 bases, leaving 18 bases between them. The CDR3 loop is CASSPTGQLPQETQYF. Here the CDR3 DNA reads TGTGCCAGCAGCCCTACCGGACAGTTACCACAAGAGACCCAGTACTTC.

J is TRBJ2-6 and V is TRBV4-1; 11 nucleotides align to TRBD2. V lost 1 base, J lost 1 base, and 6 bases stayed unmatched. CDR1 MGHRA and CDR2 YSYEKL come from the germline V gene. The CDR3 is 19 amino acids. As DNA, the CDR3 is TGCGCCAGCAGCCAAGTGGGACTAGCGGACCGATCTGGGGCCAACGTCCTGACTTTC. This translates into CASSQVGLADRSGANVLTF.

The table lists this clone with many counts. This sequence joins TRBV20-1 and TRBJ1-4; no firm D call. Trimming took off 3 bases at V and 8 bases at J, with 4 bases between the two ends. CDR1 is DFQATT, CDR2 SNEGSKA, per germline (reference sequence). This CDR3 has 10 amino acids. The CDR3 coding sequence is TGCAGTGCTAGGAGAGAAAAACTGTTTTTT. It translates to CSARREKLFF.

This chain links TRBV11-1 with TRBJ2-7; possibly TRBD2 for D (5 bases). With 5 bases removed from V and 3 bases from J, the gap between germline ends came to 20 bases. CDR1 is SGHAT and CDR2 is FQDESV in the germline V gene (reference sequence). This CDR3 is 16 amino acids long. The CDR3 loop is CASSPPLSGSFYEQYF. The CDR3 DNA follows: TGTGCCAGCAGCCCCCCTCTATCGGGGTCGTTCTACGAGCAGTACTTC.

This clone was seen many times. This chain joins TRBV4-1 and TRBJ2-5; D unresolved. Germline V gene sequence: CDR1 MGHRA, CDR2 YSYEKL. V dropped 0 bases and J dropped 4 bases, with 12 bases sitting between them. The length of the CDR3 is 15 residues. CDR3 sequence reads: CASSQDGTGGETQYF. The CDR3 coding sequence is TGCGCCAGCAGCCAAGATGGTACTGGCGGAGAGACCCAGTACTTC.

The chain uses TRBV7-8 and TRBJ2-2; D gene ambiguous. The CDR3 loop spans 13 amino acids. With 8 bases removed from V and 9 bases from J, the gap between germline ends came to 16 bases. Germline V gives CDR1 SGHVS, CDR2 FQNEAQ. This CDR3 reads CASGPHQERELFF. CDR3 nucleotides: TGTGCCAGCGGCCCTCACCAGGAAAGGGAGCTGTTTTTT. The whole variable domain, remainder taken from reference TRBV7-8 and TRBJ2-2, is GAGVSQSPRYKVAKRGQDVALRCDPISGHVSLFWYQQALGQGPEFLTYFQNEAQLDKSGLPSDRFFAERPEGSVSTLKIQRTQQEDSAVYLCASGPHQERELFFGEGSRLTVL.

V usage is TRBV7-2 and J usage is TRBJ1-3; maybe TRBD1 (5 bases). Germline-derived CDR1 and CDR2 are SGHTA and FQGNSA. The V and J ends lost 2 bases and 4 bases respectively, with 12 bases between them. The CDR3 is made up of 15 amino acids. The CDR3 DNA reads as TGTGCCAGCAGCTTATTTGGAACAGGCGGAAACACCATATATTTT. Translation gives CASSLFGTGGNTIYF. Full variable domain (missing parts from reference TRBV7-2 and TRBJ1-3): GAGVSQSPSNKVTEKGKDVELRCDPISGHTALYWYRQSLGQGLEFLIYFQGNSAPDKSGLPSDRFSAERTGGSVSTLTIQRTQQEDSAVYLCASSLFGTGGNTIYFGEGSWLTVV.

This clone was recorded at least ten times. J is TRBJ2-3 and V is TRBV11-1; TRBD2 might be the D (7 bases). V lost 1 base, J lost 2 bases, and 13 bases lay in between. Germline CDR1 and CDR2: SGHAT and FQDESV (reference sequence). CDR3 length: 16 residues. The CDR3 loop reads CASSLVGGGPTDTQYF. The CDR3 DNA follows: TGTGCCAGCAGCTTAGTTGGCGGGGGCCCCACAGATACGCAGTATTTT. The variable domain in full, completed from reference TRBV11-1 and TRBJ2-3, reads EAEVAQSPRYKITEKSQAVAFWCDPISGHATLYWYRQILGQGPELLVQFQDESVVDDSQLPKDRFSAERLKGVDSTLKIQPAELGDSAMYLCASSLVGGGPTDTQYFGPGTRLTVL.

Details on this clone: A clone one base away is much larger, so this may be a read error. This sample also contains other DNA sequences that code for the same CDR3. The CDR3 nucleotides are TGTGCCAGCAGTTTGAGCCGGGCCCCTGCGGGGGAGCTGTTCTTT. Translation gives CASSLSRAPAGELFF. The rearrangement uses TRBV27 and TRBJ2-2, with TRBD2 identical over 7 bases. The CDR3 has 15 amino acids. Germline CDR1 and CDR2: MNHEY and SMNVEV (reference sequence).

The V call is TRBV13, the J call TRBJ1-1, with a weak D call TRBD1 (5 bases). V lost 5 bases and J 10 bases, leaving 23 bases between the germline ends. Germline CDR1 and CDR2: PRHDT and FYEKMQ (reference sequence). The CDR3 has 15 residues. The CDR3 sequence is CASSPRGRTPQGAFF. The DNA for the CDR3 is TGTGCCAGCAGCCCCCGGGGGAGAACTCCCCAAGGAGCTTTCTTT.

This clone showed up just a few times. The chain is built from TRBV6-1 and TRBJ2-7; D is possibly TRBD1 (9 bases). V gave up 2 bases and J gave up 6 bases, with 17 bases separating them. Germline-derived CDR1 and CDR2 are MNHNS and SASEGT. The CDR3 consists of 15 residues. The CDR3 sequence is CASSELAGQGAEQYF. The CDR3, as DNA: TGTGCCAGCAGTGAATTAGCGGGACAGGGTGCCGAGCAGTACTTC.

In the case of this clone: The junction does not match germline at one end; this may be a read error. The chain employs TRBV4-2 and TRBJ2-3; D unresolved. The V gene's germline CDR1 is LGHNA and CDR2 YNFKEQ. The CDR3 consists of 12 residues. This CDR3 is CASSQQFGAQYF. CDR3 nucleotide sequence: TGTGCCAGTAGCCAACAGTTTGGTGCGCAGTATTTT.

This clone was counted many times. The rearrangement joins TRBV28 to TRBJ1-2; D gene uncertain. Germline CDR1 reads MDHEN; CDR2 reads SYDVKM. This CDR3 contains 12 residues. Trimming took off 2 bases at V and 5 bases at J, with 6 bases between the two ends. The CDR3 protein is CASSLGGYGYTF. Here the CDR3 DNA reads TGTGCCAGCAGTTTAGGAGGATATGGCTACACCTTC.

The chain is built from TRBV7-2 and TRBJ2-5; 7 positions agree with TRBD2. The CDR3 totals 15 residues. The germline CDR1 and CDR2 sequences are SGHTA and FQGNSA. Unmatched junction bases numbered 13, after V lost 7 bases and J lost 5 bases. The CDR3 spells CASILAVASGETQYF. CDR3 bases: TGTGCCAGCATCCTAGCGGTGGCCTCGGGGGAGACCCAGTACTTC.

The chain recombines TRBV6-1 with TRBJ2-5; perhaps TRBD2 as D (7 bases). With 6 bases removed from V and 5 bases from J, the gap between germline ends came to 19 bases. Germline V lookup: CDR1 MNHNS, CDR2 SASEGT. The CDR3 is 15 residues long. The CDR3 nucleotides are TGTGCCAGCAGACGGAGGGGGGGCTATGGGGAGACCCAGTACTTC. Protein sequence: CASRRRGGYGETQYF.

At least ten counts were recorded for this clone. This chain joins TRBV11-3 and TRBJ1-1; D gene unclear. The V end lost 3 bases, the J end lost 7 bases, and 15 bases lay between the germline ends. Per the germline V gene, CDR1 is SGHNT and CDR2 is YENEEA. This CDR3 has 14 amino acids. As DNA, the CDR3 is TGTGCCAGCAGCTTTGGCAGCGCTACTGGTGAAGCTTTCTTT. Residues: CASSFGSATGEAFF. The full variable domain, completed using reference TRBV11-3 and TRBJ1-1, is EAGVVQSPRYKIIEKKQPVAFWCNPISGHNTLYWYLQNLGQGPELLIRYENEEAVDDSQLPKDRFSAERLKGVDSTLKIQPAELGDSAVYLCASSFGSATGEAFFGQGTRLTVV.

This clone has a count of ten or more. The chain combines TRBV13 with TRBJ2-5, with D perhaps TRBD1 (6 bases). Germline V CDR1 and CDR2: PRHDT, FYEKMQ (reference sequence). This CDR3 comprises 16 residues. Deletions cut 5 bases from V and 2 bases from J, with 18 bases between. Here the CDR3 DNA reads TGTGCCAGCAGCGCCGGGACCGGGACAACTCAAGAGACCCAGTACTTC. This translates into CASSAGTGTTQETQYF.

This clone has a count of ten or more. The rearrangement uses TRBV5-1 and TRBJ2-5, with 7 nucleotides matching TRBD2. From germline, CDR1 is SGHRS and CDR2 YFSETQ. The CDR3 contains 16 residues. V lost 4 bases to trimming and J lost 4 bases; unmatched junction nucleotides: 13. CDR3 amino acids: CASSNGEGPWGETQYF. CDR3 in DNA: TGCGCCAGCAGCAATGGGGAGGGCCCTTGGGGAGAGACCCAGTACTTC.

This clone showed up many times. The identical CDR3 is also encoded by other nucleotide sequences in the sample. The gene calls are TRBV3-1 and TRBJ1-5; the D is unclear. The CDR3 length is 13 residues. With 1 base removed from V and 2 bases from J, the gap between germline ends came to 3 bases. Germline CDR1 is LGHDT and CDR2 is YNNKEL (reference sequence). The CDR3 DNA sequence: TGTGCCAGCAGCCAAGGTGGCAATCAGCCCCAGCATTTT. This translates into CASSQGGNQPQHF. The full variable domain, its missing parts supplied by reference TRBV3-1 and TRBJ1-5, is DTAVSQTPKYLVTQMGNDKSIKCEQNLGHDTMYWYKQDSKKFLKIMFSYNNKELIINETVPNRFSPKSPDKAHLNLHINSLELGDSAVYFCASSQGGNQPQHFGDGTRLSIL.

V gene TRBV19 combines with J gene TRBJ2-7, with 7 bases aligning to TRBD2. The germline CDR1 and CDR2 sequences are LNHDA and SQIVND (reference sequence). V lost 5 bases and J lost 3; bases outside the gene matches: 7. This CDR3 has 14 amino acids. The CDR3 DNA reads TGTGCCAGTAGTCCAAGGGAGGGAAGCTACGAGCAGTACTTC. It codes for CASSPREGSYEQYF.